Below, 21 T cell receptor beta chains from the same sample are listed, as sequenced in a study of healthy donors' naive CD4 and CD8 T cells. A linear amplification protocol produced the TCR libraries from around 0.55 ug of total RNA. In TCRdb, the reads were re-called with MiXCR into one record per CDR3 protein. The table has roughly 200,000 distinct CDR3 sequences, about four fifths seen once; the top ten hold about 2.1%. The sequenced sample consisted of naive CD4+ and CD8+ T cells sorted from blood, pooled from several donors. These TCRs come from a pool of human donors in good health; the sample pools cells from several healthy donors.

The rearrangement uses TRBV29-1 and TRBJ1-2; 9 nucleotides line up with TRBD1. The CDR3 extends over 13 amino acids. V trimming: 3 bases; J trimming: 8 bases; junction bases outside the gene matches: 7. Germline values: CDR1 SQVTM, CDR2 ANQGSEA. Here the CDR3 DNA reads TGCAGCGTTGACGGGACAGGGTGGTCGGGCTACACCTTC. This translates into CSVDGTGWSGYTF.

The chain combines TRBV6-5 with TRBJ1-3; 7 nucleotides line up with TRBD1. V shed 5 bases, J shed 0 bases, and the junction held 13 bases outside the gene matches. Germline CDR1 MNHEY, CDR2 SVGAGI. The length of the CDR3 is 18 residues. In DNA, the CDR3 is TGTGCCAGCAGTCCCCGTCGTAGGGGGCAGAGCTCTGGAAACACCATATATTTT. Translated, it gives CASSPRRRGQSSGNTIYF.

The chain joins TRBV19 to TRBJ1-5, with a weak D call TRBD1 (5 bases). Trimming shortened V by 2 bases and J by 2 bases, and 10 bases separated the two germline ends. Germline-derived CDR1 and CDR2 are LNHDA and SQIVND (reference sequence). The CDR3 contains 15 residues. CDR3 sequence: CASSITGQRNQPQHF. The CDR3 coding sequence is TGTGCCAGTAGTATAACGGGGCAACGCAATCAGCCCCAGCATTTT.

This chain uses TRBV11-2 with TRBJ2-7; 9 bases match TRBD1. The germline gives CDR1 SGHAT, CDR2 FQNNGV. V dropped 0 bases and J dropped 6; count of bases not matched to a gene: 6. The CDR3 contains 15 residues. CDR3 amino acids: CASSLDRNRGLEQYF. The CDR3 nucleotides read TGTGCCAGCAGCTTAGATCGAAACAGGGGGCTCGAGCAGTACTTC. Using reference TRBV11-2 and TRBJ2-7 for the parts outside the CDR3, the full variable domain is EAGVAQSPRYKIIEKRQSVAFWCNPISGHATLYWYQQILGQGPKLLIQFQNNGVVDDSQLPKDRFSAERLKGVDSTLKIQPAKLEDSAVYLCASSLDRNRGLEQYFGPGTRLTVT.

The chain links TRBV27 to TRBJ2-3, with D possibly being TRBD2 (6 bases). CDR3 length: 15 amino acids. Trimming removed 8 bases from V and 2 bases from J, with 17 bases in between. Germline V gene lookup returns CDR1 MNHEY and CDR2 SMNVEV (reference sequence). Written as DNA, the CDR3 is TGTGCCAGCTGGGACCGGGACTCCCCCACAGATACGCAGTATTTT. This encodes CASWDRDSPTDTQYF.

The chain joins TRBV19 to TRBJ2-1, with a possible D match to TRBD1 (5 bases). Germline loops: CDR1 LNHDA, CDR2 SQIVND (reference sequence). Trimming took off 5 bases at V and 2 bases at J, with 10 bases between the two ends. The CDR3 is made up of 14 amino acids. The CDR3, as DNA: TGTGCCAGTAGTCCACAGGTTACCTACAATGAGCAGTTCTTC. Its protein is CASSPQVTYNEQFF.

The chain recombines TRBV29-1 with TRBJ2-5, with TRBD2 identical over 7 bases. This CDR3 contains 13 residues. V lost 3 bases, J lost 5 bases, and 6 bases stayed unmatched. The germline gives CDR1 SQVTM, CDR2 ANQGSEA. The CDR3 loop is CSVDGLGSETQYF. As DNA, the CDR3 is TGCAGCGTTGACGGACTAGGGTCGGAGACCCAGTACTTC.

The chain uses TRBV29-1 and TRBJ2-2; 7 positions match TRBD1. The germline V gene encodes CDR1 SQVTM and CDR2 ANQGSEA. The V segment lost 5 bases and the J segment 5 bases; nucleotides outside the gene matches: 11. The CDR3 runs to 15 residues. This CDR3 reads CSVRQDTGVTGELFF. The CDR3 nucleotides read TGCAGCGTTCGGCAAGATACAGGGGTAACCGGGGAGCTGTTTTTT.

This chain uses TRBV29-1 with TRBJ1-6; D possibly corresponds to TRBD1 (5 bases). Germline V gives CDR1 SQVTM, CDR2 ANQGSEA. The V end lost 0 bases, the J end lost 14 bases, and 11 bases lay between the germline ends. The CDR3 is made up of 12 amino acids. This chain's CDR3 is CSVEDGGETLHF. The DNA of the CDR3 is TGCAGCGTTGAAGATGGGGGTGAAACCCTCCACTTT.

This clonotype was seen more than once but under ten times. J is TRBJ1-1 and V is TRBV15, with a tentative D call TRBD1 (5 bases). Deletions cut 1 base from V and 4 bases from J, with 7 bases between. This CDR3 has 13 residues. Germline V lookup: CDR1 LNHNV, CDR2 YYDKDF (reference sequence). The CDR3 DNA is TGTGCCACCAGCAGAGGAAGGGGCACTGAAGCTTTCTTT. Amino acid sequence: CATSRGRGTEAFF.

In nucleotides, the CDR3 is TGTGCCATCAGTGAGGCAAACAGGGGCGAAGCTTTCTTT. Its translation is CAISEANRGEAFF. The rearrangement joins TRBV10-3 to TRBJ1-1; 7 positions match TRBD1. This CDR3 contains 13 residues. The V gene end was trimmed by 2 bases and the J gene end by 8 bases; junction bases not matched to a gene: 5. The germline gives CDR1 ENHRY, CDR2 SYGVKD.

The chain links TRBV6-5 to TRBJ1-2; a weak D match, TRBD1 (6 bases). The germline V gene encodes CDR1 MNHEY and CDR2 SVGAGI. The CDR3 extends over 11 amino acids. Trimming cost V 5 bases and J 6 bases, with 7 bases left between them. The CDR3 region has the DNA TGTGCCAGCAGTCCAGGGGATGGCTACACCTTC. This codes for CASSPGDGYTF.

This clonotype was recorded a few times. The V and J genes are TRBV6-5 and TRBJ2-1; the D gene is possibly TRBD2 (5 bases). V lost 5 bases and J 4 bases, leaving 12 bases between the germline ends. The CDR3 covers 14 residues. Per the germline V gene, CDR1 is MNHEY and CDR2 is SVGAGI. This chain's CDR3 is CASSRAGVYNEQFF. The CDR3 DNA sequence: TGTGCCAGCAGTCGCGCCGGGGTTTACAATGAGCAGTTCTTC.

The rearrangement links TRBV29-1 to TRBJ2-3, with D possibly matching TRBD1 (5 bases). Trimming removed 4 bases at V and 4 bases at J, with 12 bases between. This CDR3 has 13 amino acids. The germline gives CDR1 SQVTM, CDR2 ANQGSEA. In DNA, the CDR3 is TGCAGCGTTGCGCCCCCGACAGCAGATACGCAGTATTTT. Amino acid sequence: CSVAPPTADTQYF.

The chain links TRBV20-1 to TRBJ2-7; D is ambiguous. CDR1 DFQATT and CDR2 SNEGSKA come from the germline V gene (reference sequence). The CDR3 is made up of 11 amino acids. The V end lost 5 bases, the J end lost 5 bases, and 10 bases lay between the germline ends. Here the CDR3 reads CSALHNHEQYV. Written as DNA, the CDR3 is TGCAGTGCTCTCCACAATCACGAGCAGTACGTC.

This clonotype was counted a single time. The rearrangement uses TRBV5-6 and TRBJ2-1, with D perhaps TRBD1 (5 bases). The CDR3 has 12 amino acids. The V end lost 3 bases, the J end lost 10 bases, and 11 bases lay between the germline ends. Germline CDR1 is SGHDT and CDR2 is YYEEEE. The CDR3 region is CASSSSQGEQFF. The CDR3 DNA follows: TGTGCCAGCAGCTCGTCTCAGGGAGAGCAGTTCTTC.

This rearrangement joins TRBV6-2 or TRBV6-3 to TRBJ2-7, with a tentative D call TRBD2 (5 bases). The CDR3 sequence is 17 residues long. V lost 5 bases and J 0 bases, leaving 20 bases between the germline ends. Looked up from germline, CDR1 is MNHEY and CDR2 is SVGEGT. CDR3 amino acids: CASSTLLIRGSSYEQYF. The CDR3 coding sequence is TGTGCCAGCAGTACCCTACTCATCCGGGGAAGCTCCTACGAGCAGTACTTC.

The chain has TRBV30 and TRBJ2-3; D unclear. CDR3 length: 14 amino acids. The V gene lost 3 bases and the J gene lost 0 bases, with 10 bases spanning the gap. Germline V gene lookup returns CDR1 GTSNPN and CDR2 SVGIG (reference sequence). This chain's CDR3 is CAWSLLSSTDTQYF. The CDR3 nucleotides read TGTGCCTGGAGCCTCTTATCTAGCACAGATACGCAGTATTTT.

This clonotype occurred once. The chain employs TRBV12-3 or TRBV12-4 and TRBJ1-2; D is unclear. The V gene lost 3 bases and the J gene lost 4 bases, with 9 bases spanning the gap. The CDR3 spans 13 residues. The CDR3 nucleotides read TGTGCCAGCAGTTTTCGGATGGCCTATGGCTACACCTTC. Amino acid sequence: CASSFRMAYGYTF.

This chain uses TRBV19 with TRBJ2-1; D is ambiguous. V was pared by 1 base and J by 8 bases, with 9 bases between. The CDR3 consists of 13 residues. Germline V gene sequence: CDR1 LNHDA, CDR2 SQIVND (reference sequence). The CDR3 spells CASSIGARHEQFF. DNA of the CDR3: TGTGCCAGTAGTATAGGAGCGAGGCATGAGCAGTTCTTC.

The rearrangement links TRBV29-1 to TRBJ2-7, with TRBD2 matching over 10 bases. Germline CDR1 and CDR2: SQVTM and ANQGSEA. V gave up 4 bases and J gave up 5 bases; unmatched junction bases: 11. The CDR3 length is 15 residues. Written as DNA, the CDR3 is TGCAGCGTTGTTCGGAAGCGGGAGGGCCTGAACGAGCAGTACTTC. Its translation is CSVVRKREGLNEQYF.